The clone carrying this T cell receptor (beta chain) has only one observation. Antigen unknown. This entry is derived from a study of glioma-infiltrating T cells. TCR alpha and beta CDR3 regions were amplified from RNA using iRepertoire nested multiplex PCR. One-step reverse transcription and amplification started from about 100-400 ng of tissue mRNA or PBMC total RNA. One entry per CDR3 protein results from TCRdb running MiXCR on the multiplex PCR reads. The profile shows 170,000 or so distinct CDR3 sequences, about 47% of them singletons. Germline V lookup: CDR1 SGHNT, CDR2 YYREEE (reference sequence). V lost 4 bases and J 7 bases, leaving 21 bases between the germline ends. The CDR3 runs 15 residues. Whole-study results and caveats: Non-neoplastic patients had below-expected tissue-blood divergence, while all gliomas exceeded expectation. Tissue and blood shared very few CDR3 sequences.

The chain uses TRBV5-4 and TRBJ2-7; D is uncertain. Sequences were obtained from glioma tissue, nonneoplastic brain tissue, or PBMCs (not recorded which). This receptor was identified in a human donor with low-grade glioma or glioblastoma, undergoing nonglioma brain surgery, or in good health (not recorded which). In DNA, the CDR3 is TGTGCCAGCAGCCACCCGACGGAAAACTACAATGAGCAGTACTTC. This codes for CASSHPTENYNEQYF.